This is a list of T cell receptor beta chains from one sample in a study of blood T cell repertoires in COVID-19. The protocol was immunoSEQ multiplex PCR, while the TCRdb copy is restricted to in-frame clones and leaves out a portion. Of around 280,000 clones listed, approximately 88% are singletons. The sample taken for sequencing was PBMCs or T cells enriched from blood (not recorded which). The source of these receptors is a middle-aged woman who had recovered from COVID-19. Each CDR3 is given with its conserved first and last residue. Each record gives: clone size, D gene, V gene, J gene, CDR3 DNA, CDR3 protein. The D gene is left open where the match is weak. Rows give clone size only sometimes, using once, few, many, or a class for an expanded clone.

NA	TRBD2	TRBV7-2	TRBJ2-1	TGTGCCAGCAGCTTCGGGGCTAGCGGGGTAATGAAGTTCTTC	CASSFGASGVMKFF
once	NA	TRBV5-6	TRBJ2-4	TGTGCCAGCAACTTCGGCAGGAAAAACATTCAGTACTTC	CASNFGRKNIQYF
NA	TRBD2	TRBV9	TRBJ2-3	TGTGCCAGCAGCTTTAGCGGGGGGAGCCCCGATACGCAGTATTTT	CASSFSGGSPDTQYF
once	TRBD1	TRBV7-9	TRBJ2-1	TGTGCCAGCAGCTTAGACTACCCCGGGACAGGGGGGATGAATGAGCAGTTCTTC	CASSLDYPGTGGMNEQFF
NA	NA	TRBV3-1/TRBV3-2	TRBJ2-3	TGTGCCAGCAGCCAGATCCGGGCGGGAAGAAGCACAGATACGCAGTATTTT	CASSQIRAGRSTDTQYF
NA	TRBD2	TRBV5-1	TRBJ2-1	TGCGCCAGCAGCTTTAGCGGGAGCTCCTACAATGAGCAGTTCTTC	CASSFSGSSYNEQFF
NA	NA	TRBV5-1	TRBJ1-4	TGCGCCAGCAGCCCATCCAGTCAACCTAATGAAAAACTGTTTTTT	CASSPSSQPNEKLFF
NA	NA	TRBV6-5	TRBJ2-1	TGTGCCAGCAGTTACTCGAAGGGAGCATTTGAGCAGTTCTTC	CASSYSKGAFEQFF
NA	NA	TRBV5-1	TRBJ1-2	TGCGCCAGCAGCATAAACTTATATGGCTACACCTTC	CASSINLYGYTF
NA	TRBD1	TRBV4-3	TRBJ1-2	TGCGCCAGCAGCACACTGAACCGGGACAGGGATCACTATGGCTACACCTTC	CASSTLNRDRDHYGYTF
NA	TRBD1	TRBV15	TRBJ1-2	TGTGCCACCAGCAGGACAGGGGATGGCTACACCTTC	CATSRTGDGYTF
NA	NA	TRBV4-3	TRBJ2-4	TGCGCCAGCAGCCAAGAGAGCACAGCAATGAACATTCAGTACTTC	CASSQESTAMNIQYF
NA	TRBD1	TRBV27	TRBJ2-5	TGTGCCAGCAGTCTAATTCCCCCGGGACAGGGTTCTCGAGAGACCCAGTACTTC	CASSLIPPGQGSRETQYF
NA	TRBD1	TRBV7-9	TRBJ2-1	TGTGCCAGCAGCCCCCGGGACAGTGATGAGCAGTTCTTC	CASSPRDSDEQFF
NA	NA	TRBV28	TRBJ1-2	TGTGCCAGCAGTTTCGGGTCCTATGGCTACACCTTC	CASSFGSYGYTF
once	NA	TRBV29-1	TRBJ2-2	TGCAGCACGCAGGGTGAAGACACCGGGGAGCTGTTTTTT	CSTQGEDTGELFF
NA	NA	TRBV7-2	TRBJ2-5	TGTGCCAGCAGCTTAGGATCCAGGGGAAGGGAAGAGACCCAGTACTTC	CASSLGSRGREETQYF
NA	TRBD2	TRBV5-1	TRBJ2-7	TGCGCCAGCAGCCAGACCCCCGGGACTAGTGGTTACTACGAGCAGTACTTC	CASSQTPGTSGYYEQYF
NA	NA	TRBV5-1	TRBJ1-3	TGCGCCAGCAGCTTGGCCGGCACAGGGCTCTCTGGAAACACCATATATTTT	CASSLAGTGLSGNTIYF
NA	NA	TRBV10-2	TRBJ1-2	TGCGCCAGCGTCGGCGACACATCCCGGAATGGCTACACCTTC	CASVGDTSRNGYTF
NA	TRBD1	TRBV29-1	TRBJ1-2	TGCAGCGTGTCCCGGGACAGGGGGACTAATTACTATGGCTACACCTTC	CSVSRDRGTNYYGYTF
NA	TRBD1	TRBV9	TRBJ2-7	TGTGCCAGCAGCCCCGGAGGGACAGGTTCCGACGAGCAGTACTTC	CASSPGGTGSDEQYF
few	NA	TRBV7-8	TRBJ1-4	TGTGCCAGCAGCCGCGGACAGTCTAATGAAAAACTGTTTTTT	CASSRGQSNEKLFF
NA	NA	TRBV5-1	TRBJ1-1	TGCGCCAGCAGCATGGGCCAGGGGCAAACTGAAGCTTTCTTT	CASSMGQGQTEAFF
NA	NA	TRBV2	TRBJ2-1	TGTGCCACCAGCGTACTCCGCAATGAGCAGTTCTTC	CATSVLRNEQFF
NA	NA	TRBV15	TRBJ1-1	TGTGCCACCAGCAGAGATGGAGGGAACACTGAAGCTTTCTTT	CATSRDGGNTEAFF
NA	TRBD2	TRBV3-1/TRBV3-2	TRBJ2-3	TGTGCCAGCAGCCAAGATCTCCCTAGCGGAGATACGCAGTATTTT	CASSQDLPSGDTQYF
NA	TRBD2	TRBV11-2	TRBJ2-1	TGTGCCAGCAGCCGACTAGCGGGAGTCCCCTACAATGAGCAGTTCTTC	CASSRLAGVPYNEQFF
NA	NA	TRBV19	TRBJ2-3	TGTGCCAGTAGTATAAGAGGGCAAAATACGCAGTATTTT	CASSIRGQNTQYF
NA	TRBD2	TRBV5-1	TRBJ2-2	TGCGCCAGCAGCTTCGCCTCACTAGCGGGGGGGCCCACCGGGGAGCTGTTTTTT	CASSFASLAGGPTGELFF